This T cell receptor beta chain derives from a study of blood T cell repertoires in COVID-19. About the research overall: The samples span acute and convalescent COVID-19 from the United States, Italy and Spain. From T cells, B-cell-depleted T cells, or PBMCs came the material, which was cDNA or gDNA.

Original processing methods: Quantification of nucleated cells was approximated via reference gene primer amplification. Repertoires were generated with immunoSEQ multiplex PCR, while TCRdb's copy carries only in-frame clones and drops some. Clonal size and the V and J genes are those of that table, whereas D and trimming came from the DNA. The sample includes fewer than 250,000 clones, around four fifths of them seen just once. The V end lost 6 bases, the J end lost 4 bases, and 12 bases lay between the germline ends. This CDR3 is built from 13 residues. Germline-derived CDR1 and CDR2 are MDHEN and SYDVKM.

The TCR comes from a woman aged 40 to 50 with active or convalescent COVID-19. Sequenced sample: peripheral blood. The chain joins TRBV28 to TRBJ1-1; D gene ambiguous. The CDR3 DNA follows: TGTGCCAGCAGCCAATATCGGGGCACTGAAGCTTTCTTT. Protein: CASSQYRGTEAFF.